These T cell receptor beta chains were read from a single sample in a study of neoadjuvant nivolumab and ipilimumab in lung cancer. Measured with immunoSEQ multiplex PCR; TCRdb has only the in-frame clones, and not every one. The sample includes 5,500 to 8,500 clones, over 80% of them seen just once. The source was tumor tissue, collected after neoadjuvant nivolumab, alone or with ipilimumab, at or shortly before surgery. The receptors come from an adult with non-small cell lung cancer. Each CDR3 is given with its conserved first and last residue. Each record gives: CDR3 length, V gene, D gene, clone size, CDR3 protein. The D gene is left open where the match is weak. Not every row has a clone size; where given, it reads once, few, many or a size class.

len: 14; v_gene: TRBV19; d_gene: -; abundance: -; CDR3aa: CASSTPRGSYEQYF
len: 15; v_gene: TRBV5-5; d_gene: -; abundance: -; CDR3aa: CASSLEAGYNQPQHF
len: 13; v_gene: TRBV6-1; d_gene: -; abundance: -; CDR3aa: CAISLWSNQPQHF
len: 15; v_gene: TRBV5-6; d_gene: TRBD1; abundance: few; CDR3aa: CASYDRGRDTDTQYF
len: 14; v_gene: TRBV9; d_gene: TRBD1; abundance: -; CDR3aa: CASGGQPDSSPLHF
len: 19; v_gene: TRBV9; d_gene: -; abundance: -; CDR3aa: CASSVASTTGAELSEKLFF
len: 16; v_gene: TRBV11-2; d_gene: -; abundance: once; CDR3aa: CASSPRRLVVSGELFF
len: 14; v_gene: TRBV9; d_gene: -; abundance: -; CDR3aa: CASSYLGGTDTQYF
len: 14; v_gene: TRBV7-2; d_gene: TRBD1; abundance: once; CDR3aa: CASSLTIQGEEQYF
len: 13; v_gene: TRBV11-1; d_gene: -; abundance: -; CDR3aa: CASTGGRNTEAFF
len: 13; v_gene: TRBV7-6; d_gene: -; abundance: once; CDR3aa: CASSLARSYEQYF
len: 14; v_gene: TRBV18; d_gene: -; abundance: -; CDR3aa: CASSPGPEQETQYF
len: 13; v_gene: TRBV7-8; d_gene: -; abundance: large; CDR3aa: CASSPNPTSALHF
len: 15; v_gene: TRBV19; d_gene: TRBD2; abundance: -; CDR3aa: CASSMRSSGAYEQYF
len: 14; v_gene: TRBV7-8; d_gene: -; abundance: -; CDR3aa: CASNGVGGNQPQHF
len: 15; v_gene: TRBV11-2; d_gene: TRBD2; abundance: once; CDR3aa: CASSLSGGASGELFF
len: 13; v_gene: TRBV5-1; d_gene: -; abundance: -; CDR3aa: CASSLAGDTEAFF